This record concerns one T cell receptor (beta chain) sequence. Its antigen is unknown. An end of the junction differs from the germline gene, which may be a read error. TCR beta CDR3 region amplification was performed from RNA transcripts. The HTBI primer set served for first-round RT-PCR of the TCR CDR3. TCRdb called the multiplex PCR reads again in MiXCR, with one record for every CDR3 protein. The repertoire holds around 360,000 distinct CDR3 sequences, with roughly 15% as singletons. This record comes from a study of T cells in Graves' hyperthyroidism and ophthalmopathy. Study-level information: Peripheral blood collection took place at initial diagnosis, before any treatment.

The study's findings and limits: Ophthalmopathy stood apart from stable hyperthyroidism in a 13 V-J model. Among thyroid clonotypes expanded above 0.001, most also appeared in blood. The model identified upcoming ophthalmopathy a median about 7.1 months ahead of onset.

There are 14 residues in the CDR3. Germline lookup yields CDR1 MNHEY and CDR2 SVGAGI. The sample taken for sequencing was blood. V gene TRBV6-5 combines with J gene TRBJ1-4; TRBD1 might be the D (6 bases). This sequence was found in an older woman with Graves' ophthalmopathy. CDR3 in amino acids: CDSSSHRVQEKLFF. CDR3 nucleotide sequence: TGTGACAGCAGTTCCCACAGGGTTCAGGAAAAACTGTTTTTT.